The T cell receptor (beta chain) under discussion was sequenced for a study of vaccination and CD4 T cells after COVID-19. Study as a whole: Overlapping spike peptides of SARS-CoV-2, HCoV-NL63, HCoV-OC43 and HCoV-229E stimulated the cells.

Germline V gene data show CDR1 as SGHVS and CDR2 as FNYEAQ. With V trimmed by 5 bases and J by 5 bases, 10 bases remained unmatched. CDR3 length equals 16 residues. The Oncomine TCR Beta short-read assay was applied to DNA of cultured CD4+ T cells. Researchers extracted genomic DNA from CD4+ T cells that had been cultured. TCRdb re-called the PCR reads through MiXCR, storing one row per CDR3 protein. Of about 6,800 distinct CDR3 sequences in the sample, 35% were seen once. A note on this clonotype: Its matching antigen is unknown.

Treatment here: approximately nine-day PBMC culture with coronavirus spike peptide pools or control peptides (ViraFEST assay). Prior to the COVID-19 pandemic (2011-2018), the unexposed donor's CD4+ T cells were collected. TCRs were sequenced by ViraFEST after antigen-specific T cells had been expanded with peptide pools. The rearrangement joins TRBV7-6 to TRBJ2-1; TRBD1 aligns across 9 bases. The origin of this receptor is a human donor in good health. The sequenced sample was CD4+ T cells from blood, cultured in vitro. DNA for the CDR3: TGTGCCAGCAGCCGTCGACAGGGGGGCTACGACAATGAGCAGTTCTTC. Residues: CASSRRQGGYDNEQFF.